One sample yielded the 27 T cell receptor beta chains listed below, sequenced in a study of blood T cell repertoires in COVID-19. TCRdb's table, derived via immunoSEQ multiplex PCR, lists solely in-frame clones and lacks some. The data show some 220,000 clones, about 79% seen once. Input material: PBMCs or T cells enriched from blood (not recorded which). The origin of the receptors is a woman aged 40 to 50 with acute COVID-19.

The V gene is TRBV6-1, the J gene TRBJ2-3, with D uncertain. V was cut by 6 bases and J by 3 bases, with 7 bases left in between. This CDR3 comprises 12 residues. Per germline, CDR1 MNHNS and CDR2 SASEGT. CDR3 DNA: TGTGCCAGCAGGCGGTTGACAGATACGCAGTATTTT. Translating gives CASRRLTDTQYF.

The chain links TRBV7-3 to TRBJ2-3; no definite D call. Germline V gives CDR1 SGHTA, CDR2 FQGTGA. Trimming took 6 bases from V and 10 from J, leaving 17 bases between them. The CDR3 sequence is 13 residues long. The CDR3 loop is CASSPYEQMPQYF. For the CDR3, the DNA is TGTGCCAGCAGTCCCTATGAACAGATGCCGCAGTATTTT.

CDR3 nucleotide sequence: TGTGCCAGCAGCTTGGAGCGAGGCGCAGGGAGGCTAGAGCAGTACTTC. The encoded protein is CASSLERGAGRLEQYF. The chain couples TRBV5-4 to TRBJ2-7; maybe TRBD2 (6 bases). The germline gives CDR1 SGHNT, CDR2 YYREEE (reference sequence). This CDR3 spans 16 amino acids. The ends were cut back, 0 bases at V and 7 bases at J, with 20 bases in the middle.

The chain links TRBV4-3 to TRBJ1-5, with 7 bases matching TRBD1. Germline V CDR1 and CDR2: LGHNA, YSLEER. V lost 0 bases and J lost 5; bases outside the gene matches: 4. The CDR3 runs to 15 residues. This chain's CDR3 is CASSQDRGIDQPQHF. The CDR3 DNA is TGCGCCAGCAGCCAAGACAGGGGGATAGATCAGCCCCAGCATTTT.

The chain carries TRBV10-3 and TRBJ2-1, with 10 positions matching TRBD2. The CDR3 covers 11 residues. V was pared by 10 bases and J by 11 bases, with 5 bases of the junction left unmatched. Looked up from germline, CDR1 is ENHRY and CDR2 is SYGVKD. The CDR3 DNA reads TGTGCCACCAAGGGACTAGCGAAGCAGTTCTTC. Translation: CATKGLAKQFF.

V gene TRBV7-9 combines with J gene TRBJ1-4; unclear D gene. Germline loops: CDR1 SEHNR, CDR2 FQNEAQ (reference sequence). This CDR3 region has 13 residues. Trimming took off 5 bases at V and 5 bases at J, with 9 bases between the two ends. CDR3 in amino acids: CASSQTENEKLFF. CDR3 in DNA: TGTGCCAGCAGCCAAACAGAGAATGAAAAACTGTTTTTT.

V is TRBV2 and J is TRBJ1-3, with D unresolved. The germline V and J ends were trimmed by 5 bases and 0 bases, with 8 bases remaining between them. There are 14 residues in the CDR3. Germline lookup yields CDR1 SNHLY and CDR2 FYNNEI. The CDR3 here is CASSKEHSGNTIYF. The DNA for the CDR3 is TGTGCCAGCAGTAAAGAGCACTCTGGAAACACCATATATTTT.

The gene calls are TRBV11-2 and TRBJ1-4, with a possible D match to TRBD1 (6 bases). Germline values: CDR1 SGHAT, CDR2 FQNNGV. V gave up 2 bases and J gave up 1 base, with 8 bases separating them. The CDR3 extends over 15 amino acids. The CDR3 is CASSLTGKTNEKLFF. The CDR3 DNA reads TGTGCCAGCAGCTTAACAGGGAAAACTAATGAAAAACTGTTTTTT.

The rearrangement links TRBV30 to TRBJ2-7, with unresolved D. V lost 5 bases and J 4 bases, leaving 6 bases between the germline ends. The CDR3 has 10 amino acids. Germline assignment: CDR1 GTSNPN and CDR2 SVGIG (reference sequence). The DNA of the CDR3 is TGTGCCTGGCCCCCGTACGAGCAGTACTTC. It is translated as CAWPPYEQYF.

This chain uses TRBV6-2 or TRBV6-3 with TRBJ2-1; 7 positions match TRBD2. Germline loops: CDR1 MNHEY, CDR2 SVGEGT. CDR3 length: 18 amino acids. V lost 0 bases, J lost 4 bases, and 12 bases stayed unmatched. CDR3 loop: CASSYSRASGALYNEQFF. The CDR3 DNA follows: TGTGCCAGCAGTTACTCGAGGGCTAGCGGAGCCCTTTACAATGAGCAGTTCTTC.

This clone was observed many times. This rearrangement joins TRBV30 to TRBJ1-6; D remains unclear. CDR1 and CDR2 from the germline V gene are GTSNPN and SVGIG (reference sequence). Trimming took 0 bases from V and 1 from J, leaving 19 bases between them. CDR3 size: 19 residues. In DNA form, the CDR3 reads TGTGCCTGGAGTGTACTAAGGCCAAAAGCGTGGTCCTATAATTCACCCCTCCACTTT. Protein sequence: CAWSVLRPKAWSYNSPLHF.

This chain joins TRBV28 and TRBJ1-1, with D maybe TRBD1 (6 bases). Per germline, CDR1 MDHEN and CDR2 SYDVKM. Trimming cost V 4 bases and J 0 bases, with 9 bases left between them. The CDR3 consists of 14 residues. The CDR3, as DNA: TGTGCCAGCAGTTATAACAGGGTGAACACTGAAGCTTTCTTT. Amino acid sequence: CASSYNRVNTEAFF.

This rearrangement joins TRBV10-1 to TRBJ1-1, with D maybe TRBD1 (5 bases). The CDR3 length is 16 residues. The germline V and J ends were trimmed by 4 bases and 1 base, with 16 bases remaining between them. Germline values: CDR1 WNHNN, CDR2 SYGVQD (reference sequence). The CDR3 sequence: CASSVGRDPSNTEAFF. The CDR3 DNA follows: TGCGCCAGCAGTGTGGGGAGGGACCCTTCGAACACTGAAGCTTTCTTT.

V usage is TRBV10-3 and J usage is TRBJ1-1; a weak D match, TRBD1 (6 bases). V lost 8 bases, J lost 6 bases, and 19 bases lay in between. CDR3 length: 14 amino acids. Germline values: CDR1 ENHRY, CDR2 SYGVKD. The CDR3 spells CAIGEQGPQAEAFF. The CDR3 DNA is TGTGCCATCGGAGAACAGGGCCCCCAGGCTGAAGCTTTCTTT.

V usage is TRBV29-1 and J usage is TRBJ1-5; D perhaps matches TRBD1 (6 bases). This CDR3 has 13 residues. V lost 3 bases and J 2 bases, leaving 8 bases between the germline ends. Germline CDR1 SQVTM, CDR2 ANQGSEA. The CDR3 DNA reads as TGCAGCGTTGATTCAGGGGGCAATCAGCCCCAGCATTTT. Its protein product is CSVDSGGNQPQHF.

V is TRBV5-8 and J is TRBJ1-1; the D gene is possibly TRBD1 (5 bases). The CDR3 consists of 14 residues. The V gene lost 0 bases and the J gene lost 5 bases, with 11 bases spanning the gap. Looked up from germline, CDR1 is SGHTS and CDR2 is YDEGEE. CDR3 in DNA: TGTGCCAGCAGCTTGGGACAGCCAGGAACTGAAGCTTTCTTT. Translation: CASSLGQPGTEAFF.

The chain recombines TRBV7-7 with TRBJ2-5, with 15 nucleotides matching TRBD2. Germline CDR1 reads SSHAT; CDR2 reads FNYEAQ (reference sequence). This CDR3 comprises 17 residues. V was clipped by 5 bases and J by 5 bases; unmatched bases: 9. The CDR3 coding sequence is TGTGCCAGCAGCCCAGGACTAGCGGGGGGGCCTAGGGAGACCCAGTACTTC. This sequence encodes CASSPGLAGGPRETQYF.

This clone showed up just a few times. This chain links TRBV18 with TRBJ1-1, with D tentatively TRBD1 (6 bases). Germline V CDR1 and CDR2: KGHSH, LQKENI. CDR3 size: 17 residues. Deletions cut 3 bases from V and 6 bases from J, with 23 bases between. The CDR3 protein is CASSPRRTAMGDSEAFF. The CDR3, as DNA: TGTGCCAGCTCACCTCGAAGGACAGCGATGGGTGACTCTGAAGCTTTCTTT.

This rearrangement joins TRBV15 to TRBJ2-3, with 9 bases lining up with TRBD2. The V and J ends lost 1 base and 4 bases, in that order; junction bases with no gene match: 3. This CDR3 has 15 residues. Germline assignment: CDR1 LNHNV and CDR2 YYDKDF (reference sequence). This CDR3 is CATSRGLAGSDTQYF. The CDR3 coding sequence is TGTGCCACCAGCAGAGGCCTAGCGGGGTCAGATACGCAGTATTTT.

The genes are TRBV7-9 and TRBJ2-1; 7 bases are shared with TRBD2. Germline assignment: CDR1 SEHNR and CDR2 FQNEAQ (reference sequence). CDR3 length: 16 amino acids. Losses at the gene ends were 5 bases for V and 6 bases for J; bases not matched to a gene: 13. The CDR3 DNA reads TGTGCCAGCAGCCGACCAGAGGCATGGGGGGGCAATGAGCAGTTCTTC. It specifies CASSRPEAWGGNEQFF. Supplemented by reference TRBV7-9 and TRBJ2-1, the full variable domain reads DTGVSQNPRHKITKRGQNVTFRCDPISEHNRLYWYRQTLGQGPEFLTYFQNEAQLEKSRLLSDRFSAERPKGSFSTLEIQRTEQGDSAMYLCASSRPEAWGGNEQFFGPGTRLTVL.

The chain carries TRBV30 and TRBJ1-1; TRBD1 agrees at 11 bases. Germline trimming cut 2 bases from V and 5 bases from J; bases unmatched to any gene: 13. Per germline, CDR1 GTSNPN and CDR2 SVGIG (reference sequence). The CDR3 loop spans 17 amino acids. CDR3 sequence: CAWSLRGQGVIGTEAFF. The CDR3 bases are TGTGCCTGGAGTTTAAGGGGACAGGGGGTAATCGGGACTGAAGCTTTCTTT.

The genes are TRBV11-2 and TRBJ2-5; D may be TRBD2 (6 bases). CDR1 SGHAT and CDR2 FQNNGV come from the germline V gene. Trimming left V 1 base short and J 7 bases short, with 16 bases between. This CDR3 is built from 15 residues. CDR3 region: CASSLAGVLSGTQYF. CDR3 nucleotides: TGTGCCAGCAGCTTAGCGGGGGTCCTCTCTGGGACCCAGTACTTC.

The chain couples TRBV27 to TRBJ1-2; a possible D gene is TRBD1 (6 bases). Germline V gives CDR1 MNHEY, CDR2 SMNVEV (reference sequence). The CDR3 spans 13 residues. Trimming cost V 5 bases and J 2 bases, with 9 bases left between them. CDR3 in DNA: TGTGCCAGCAGTCGGACAGAAAACTATGGCTACACCTTC. This encodes CASSRTENYGYTF.

The chain combines TRBV28 with TRBJ2-7; D gene unclear. The V gene's germline CDR1 is MDHEN and CDR2 SYDVKM. With 7 bases removed from V and 3 bases from J, the gap between germline ends came to 10 bases. The CDR3 spans 12 residues. CDR3 loop: CASKTAHYEQYF. The CDR3 nucleotides are TGTGCCAGCAAAACAGCCCACTACGAGCAGTACTTC.

The chain recombines TRBV10-1 with TRBJ2-3, with D possibly TRBD2 on 6 matching bases. CDR3 length: 14 residues. The germline CDR1 and CDR2 sequences are WNHNN and SYGVQD (reference sequence). V was clipped by 2 bases and J by 1 base, with 7 bases between them. CDR3 nucleotides: TGCGCCAGCAGTGAGGGAGGGGGCACAGATACGCAGTATTTT. Its protein product is CASSEGGGTDTQYF.

V is TRBV9 and J is TRBJ2-1; 7 nucleotides align to TRBD2. CDR3 size: 16 residues. Per germline, CDR1 SGDLS and CDR2 YYNGEE. Unmatched junction bases numbered 12, after V lost 3 bases and J lost 6 bases. The CDR3 here is CASSDRQRDLSNEQFF. DNA of the CDR3: TGTGCCAGCAGCGACCGTCAGCGGGACCTTAGCAATGAGCAGTTCTTC.

The count of this clone is one. The chain recombines TRBV18 with TRBJ2-1, with 7 bases that match TRBD1. The CDR3 spans 14 residues. Germline trimming cut 3 bases from V and 5 bases from J; bases unmatched to any gene: 4. CDR1 and CDR2 (germline): KGHSH, LQKENI. The CDR3 DNA reads as TGTGCCAGCTCACCTGACAGGGTTGACAATGAGCAGTTCTTC. It yields the protein CASSPDRVDNEQFF.